This T cell receptor beta chain was documented in a study of cytomegalovirus exposure and HLA in healthy donors (dated by TCRdb to the late 2010s). In terms of the full investigation: An earlier analysis of a few hundred of the donors reported 250 to 300 Gb of sequence data and around 110 million unique TCR beta sequences obtained from about 179 million T cells. To decide whether each TCR beta V gene segment behaved as functional or pseudogenic, an earlier analysis of some 600 of the donors relied on high-throughput TCR beta sequencing. Every discovery cohort repertoire had been produced on one sequencing platform. A later analysis re-examined previously published TCR beta repertoires from 600 to 700 donors and added high-resolution HLA genotyping to investigate patterns of TCR occurrence. Roughly 300 gigabases of sequencing data and around 85 million unique TCR sequences made up an early release that covered around 640 HLA-typed donors. Across about 380 genotyped donors of the cohort, an average of roughly 230,000 unique TCR beta nucleotide sequences per donor were sequenced, and 15% to 20% of those sequences were non-productive. Class I and class II HLA loci were covered by the typing at four-digit resolution. Typing coverage differed by locus: A, B, C, DRB1 and DQB1 were typed in about 620-630 donors, DQA1 in around 500, DPA1 in some 610, and DPB1 in 400 to 480. The study combined high-throughput TCR immunosequencing, statistical association of individual TCRs with disease status, and machine learning to predict cytomegalovirus infection status. Of the 398 genotyped donors, roughly 85% fell in the genetic ancestry cluster associated with self-reported Caucasian donors. Using immunosequencing, the study profiled T cell repertoires from fewer than 850 subjects and related those repertoires to cytomegalovirus serostatus. Rather than using new phenotypic data, the later analysis identified candidate immune exposures from TCR beta sequences and from how often those sequences occurred across donors. Four to six DR-DQ haplotypes were handled as single units for association and clustering, since linkage in the cohort was strong. Donor age, sex, ethnicity and CMV serostatus were collected together with the repertoire data. A separate validation cohort of over 95 different subjects was used in addition to the roughly 670-subject first cohort. The study was designed to test whether signatures of past pathogen exposure could be identified by cataloging public T cell receptors. A later genetic analysis took genome-wide SNP genotypes for about 55% of the 666 donors and used that subset as a discovery cohort. The paper's findings and limits, for the study overall: Presence/absence analyses assumed roughly uniform sequencing depth across donors, an assumption that may not hold. According to the authors, the approach could potentially be generalized to other disease states and immunological phenotypes. Compared with the approximately 670-donor mean, donors in an Asian-associated ancestry cluster had fewer N-insertions in productive TCRs, according to a later genetic analysis. At a false discovery rate of 0.05, a later analysis linked 16,000 or so TCR beta sequences to specific HLA alleles. Immune exposure information for the cohort was limited to CMV serostatus. Because the 87-base-pair reads could not distinguish some IMGT-functional V segments, including TRBV6-2 and TRBV6-3, those segments were excluded. A further reported finding was that TCR beta sequences accurately predicted the HLA-A and HLA-B alleles for most subjects in the first cohort. Assigning TCR associations to individual alleles was difficult when HLA alleles, especially DR and DQ, strongly co-occurred. The classifier was reported to diagnose cytomegalovirus status with high specificity and sensitivity in both the original and validation cohorts. In this cohort, only TCR beta chains were sequenced, and detectable features were limited by the absence of alpha or paired-chain data. Several of the top co-occurrence clusters appeared to be linked to parvovirus B19, influenza, CMV and Epstein-Barr virus, according to a later analysis. A total of 150 to 200 TCR beta chains were listed by the study as associated with cytomegalovirus. Linkage disequilibrium might explain the correlated functional status among segregating V segments, but an unknown experimental factor could not be ruled out. A group of highly shared sequence variants was considered likely to be a technical artifact of the sequencing pipeline. In vitro tests confirmed that three of the cytomegalovirus-associated TCR beta chains recognize cytomegalovirus antigens. V-gene and J-gene trimming of TCR beta chains was associated with a missense DCLRE1C variant in a later genetic analysis, and the association was replicated in an independent cohort. In an earlier analysis of some 500 of the donors, most TCR beta V segments appeared in productive rearrangements about 90% or about 30% of the time, broadly matching IMGT annotations. The earlier analysis of a few hundred of the donors excluded some 15 rarely observed V segments, including chromosome 9 orphons, because counts were too low. Most CMV-associated TCR beta chains appeared to be HLA-restricted in a later analysis, and the HLA associations seemed to be driven largely by CMV exposure. A later analysis found that HLA-associated TCR beta chains were more clonally expanded and had lower generation probabilities than equally common non-associated chains. While some public TCRs were present in many individuals, most TCR sequences turned up only very rarely across donors. In a later analysis, TCR association rates were found to vary across HLA loci, with the most associated TCRs seen for DRB1 alleles and the fewest for HLA-C alleles. Because some donors lacked HLA typing at each locus, the association tests relied only on the typed subset.

The library was generated by the immunoSEQ multiplex PCR assay. A mixture of 60 forward primers for TCR Vbeta segments and 13 reverse primers for TCR Jbeta segments was used in the multiplex PCR. Amplification of the CDR3 region of rearranged TCR beta genes was performed with a multiplex PCR assay on genomic DNA. On the Illumina HiSeq System, the amplified TCR beta libraries were sequenced as 87-base-pair reads. In the original analysis: A later analysis counted around 72 million unique TCR beta chains across the 550 to 750 repertoires, and some 11 million of these chains were shared by at least two donors. Raw reads were error-corrected and collapsed into unique sequences with a nearest-neighbor algorithm that merged closely related sequences to remove PCR and sequencing errors. To assign V, D and J gene segments, CDR3 sequences were aligned to IMGT reference sequences. Each retained sequence needed at least a six-nucleotide match to both a V gene segment and a J gene segment. A rearrangement was called productive if the CDR3 had no stop codons and remained in frame with V and J, and every other rearrangement was called non-productive. CDR3 was defined by IMGT convention, running from the second conserved V-encoded cysteine to the conserved J-encoded phenylalanine. In an earlier analysis of around 540 of the donors, sequences lacking an unambiguous match to a single V gene segment were excluded. An earlier analysis of a few hundred of the donors classified V segments as functional when productive rearrangements were above 56.7% and as segregating when the standard deviation between donors was above 5%. A statistical classification framework was developed to diagnose cytomegalovirus status using the catalog of TCR beta chain sequences. In a later analysis, V and J genes were assigned by comparing TCR nucleotide sequences against IMGT/GENE-DB human TR gene sequences. The TCRdist pipeline was used in a later analysis to assign CDR3 sequences and most-parsimonious VDJ recombination scenarios. In a later analysis, each TCR beta chain was defined by its CDR3 amino acid sequence together with its V-gene family, and reads lacking a unique V-gene family were excluded. A later analysis removed 550 to 650 highly shared, low-generation-probability nucleotide sequences to deal with suspected cross-contamination and a sequencing artifact. In a later analysis, a clonal expansion index for each public chain was calculated from normalized within-repertoire ranks of inferred template counts. A later analysis computed generation probabilities with a VDJ recombination model fitted to out-of-frame rearrangements, and checked the results against IGoR. A later analysis scored TCR-TCR, TCR-HLA and TCR-CMV co-occurrence with hypergeometric tests, applying a repertoire-size bias correction to TCR pairs. To estimate false discovery rates, a later analysis permuted the HLA or CMV assignments 20 times. In a later analysis, co-occurring TCRs were grouped using DBSCAN, and TCRdist sequence similarity was added for clustering within HLA-allele-positive subsets. Repertoires with fewer than 30,000 or more than 120,000 public chains, plus five repertoires with anomalous nucleotide sharing, were excluded from co-occurrence clustering. The clones in this table, taken by TCRdb from immuneACCESS, are in-frame only. Not every clone is retained; where verified, under half of the shortfall comes from an unresolved V gene, and the cause of the rest is unknown. Clone size and the V and J calls come from that table; the DNA yielded D and trimming. This sample holds around 110,000 clones; around 77% were observed only once. The top ten clonotypes cover 4.2% of the sample.

From the cysteine up to the phenylalanine, the CDR3 has a length of 14 residues. The CDR3 DNA has 42 bases and is translated from base 1. The V end gives up 5 bases and the J end 6 bases, leaving 9 bases in the junction not matched to a gene. CDR1 SGHTA and CDR2 FQGNSA were looked up in the germline V gene. The cohort was made up of 650 to 700 healthy bone marrow donors. All cohort members were sampled while nominally healthy, although unrecorded immune exposures were likely present. The donor tested CMV seronegative and was one of the 352 seronegative cohort members. A peripheral blood sample was provided by each donor, and peripheral blood mononuclear cells were used for TCR beta sequencing. Genomic DNA extraction from the blood cell samples was performed with the Qiagen DNeasy Blood Extraction Kit. On this clone itself: Its antigen remains undetermined. No base quality information exists; no much larger clone differs at one position.

The chain couples TRBV7-2 to TRBJ2-7; 8 central bases correspond to TRBD2. Specimen: PBMCs. The TCR originated in a male donor in good health and CMV-seronegative. The CDR3 region reads CASSPGTSSPEQYF. The DNA sequence is given as TGTGCCAGCAGCCCCGGGACTAGTTCTCCCGAGCAGTACTTC.